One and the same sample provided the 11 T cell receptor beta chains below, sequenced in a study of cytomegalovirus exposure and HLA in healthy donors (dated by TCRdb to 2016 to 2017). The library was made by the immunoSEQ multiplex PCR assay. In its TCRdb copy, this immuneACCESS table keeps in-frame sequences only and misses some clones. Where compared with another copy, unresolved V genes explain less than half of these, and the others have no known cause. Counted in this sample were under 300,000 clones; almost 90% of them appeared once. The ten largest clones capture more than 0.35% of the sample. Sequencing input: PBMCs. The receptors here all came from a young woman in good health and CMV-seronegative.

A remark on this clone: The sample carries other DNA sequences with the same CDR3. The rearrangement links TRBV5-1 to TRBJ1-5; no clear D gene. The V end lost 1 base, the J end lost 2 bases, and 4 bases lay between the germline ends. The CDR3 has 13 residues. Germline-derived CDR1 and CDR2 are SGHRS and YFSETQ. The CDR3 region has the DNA TGCGCCAGCAGCTTGCGGGGCAATCAGCCCCAGCATTTT. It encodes CASSLRGNQPQHF.

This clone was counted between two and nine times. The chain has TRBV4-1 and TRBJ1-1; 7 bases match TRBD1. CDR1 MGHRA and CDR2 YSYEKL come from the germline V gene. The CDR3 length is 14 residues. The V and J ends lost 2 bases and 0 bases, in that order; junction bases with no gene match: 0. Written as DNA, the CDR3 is TGCGCCAGCAGCCAAACAGGGGTGAACACTGAAGCTTTCTTT. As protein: CASSQTGVNTEAFF.

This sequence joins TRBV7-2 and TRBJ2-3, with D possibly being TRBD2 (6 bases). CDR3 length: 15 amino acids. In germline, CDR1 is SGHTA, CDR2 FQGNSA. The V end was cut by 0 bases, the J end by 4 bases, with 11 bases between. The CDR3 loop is CASSLAEGGADTQYF. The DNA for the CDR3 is TGTGCCAGCAGCTTAGCGGAGGGAGGTGCAGATACGCAGTATTTT. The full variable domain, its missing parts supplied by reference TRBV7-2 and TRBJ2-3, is GAGVSQSPSNKVTEKGKDVELRCDPISGHTALYWYRQSLGQGLEFLIYFQGNSAPDKSGLPSDRFSAERTGGSVSTLTIQRTQQEDSAVYLCASSLAEGGADTQYFGPGTRLTVL.

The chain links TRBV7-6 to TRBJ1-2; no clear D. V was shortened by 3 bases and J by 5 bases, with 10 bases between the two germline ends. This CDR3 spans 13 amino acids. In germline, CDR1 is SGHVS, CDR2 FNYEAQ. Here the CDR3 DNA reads TGTGCCAGCAGCTTGAGTGAGTCTTATGGCTACACCTTC. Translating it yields CASSLSESYGYTF.

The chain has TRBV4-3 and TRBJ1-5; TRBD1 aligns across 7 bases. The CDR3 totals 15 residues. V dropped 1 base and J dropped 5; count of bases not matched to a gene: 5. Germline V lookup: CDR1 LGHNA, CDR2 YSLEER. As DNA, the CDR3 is TGCGCCAGCAGCCAAGGCAGGGGGGCCGATCAGCCCCAGCATTTT. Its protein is CASSQGRGADQPQHF.

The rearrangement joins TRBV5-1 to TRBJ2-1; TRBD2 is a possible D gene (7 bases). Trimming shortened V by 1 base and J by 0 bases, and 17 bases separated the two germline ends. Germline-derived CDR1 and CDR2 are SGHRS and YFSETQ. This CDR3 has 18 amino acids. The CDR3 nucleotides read TGCGCCAGCAGCTTGTCCCGCGGGGGCCTTAGCTCCTACAATGAGCAGTTCTTC. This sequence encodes CASSLSRGGLSSYNEQFF.

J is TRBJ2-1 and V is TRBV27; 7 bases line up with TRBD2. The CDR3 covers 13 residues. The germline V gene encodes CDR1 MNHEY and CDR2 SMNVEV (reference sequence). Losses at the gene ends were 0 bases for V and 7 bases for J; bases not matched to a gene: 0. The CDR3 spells CASSLSGRNEQFF. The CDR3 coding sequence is TGTGCCAGCAGTTTATCCGGGAGGAATGAGCAGTTCTTC.

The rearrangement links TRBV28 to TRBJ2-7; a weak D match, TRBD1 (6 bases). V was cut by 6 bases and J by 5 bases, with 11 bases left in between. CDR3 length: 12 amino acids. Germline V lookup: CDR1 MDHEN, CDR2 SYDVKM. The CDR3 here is CASSTTGNEQYV. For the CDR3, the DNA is TGTGCCAGCAGCACCACAGGGAACGAGCAGTACGTC.

The CDR3 DNA is TGCGCCAGCAGCCAAGGTACGCCAGGGCTCGGGACTGAAGCTTTCTTT. It translates to CASSQGTPGLGTEAFF. This rearrangement joins TRBV4-1 to TRBJ1-1, with D maybe TRBD1 (5 bases). Germline V gene data show CDR1 as MGHRA and CDR2 as YSYEKL. The V and J ends lost 1 base and 5 bases respectively, with 17 bases between them. This CDR3 region has 16 residues.

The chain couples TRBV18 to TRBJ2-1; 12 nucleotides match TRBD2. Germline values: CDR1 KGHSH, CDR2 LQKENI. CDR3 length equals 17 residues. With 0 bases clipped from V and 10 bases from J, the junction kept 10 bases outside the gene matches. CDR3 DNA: TGTGCCAGCTCACCACCCGGGCTAGCGGGGGGGTTTCGAGAGCAGTTCTTC. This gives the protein CASSPPGLAGGFREQFF.

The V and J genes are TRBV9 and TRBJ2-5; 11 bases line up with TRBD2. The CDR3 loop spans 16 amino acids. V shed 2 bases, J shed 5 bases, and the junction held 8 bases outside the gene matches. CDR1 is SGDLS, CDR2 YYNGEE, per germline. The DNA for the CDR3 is TGTGCCAGCAGCGTTAGCGGGGGGGCCGTATGGGAGACCCAGTACTTC. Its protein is CASSVSGGAVWETQYF.